Below are 8 T cell receptor beta chains sequenced from a single sample in a study of blood T cell repertoires in COVID-19. Libraries were prepared by immunoSEQ multiplex PCR; TCRdb keeps only in-frame clonotypes and omits some of them. Of roughly 230,000 clones in the sample, around 83% were seen once. Sequences were obtained from peripheral blood. These receptors all come from a woman between 45 and 60 years old with acute or convalescent COVID-19.

V and J are TRBV19 and TRBJ1-3; unclear D gene. The germline V gene encodes CDR1 LNHDA and CDR2 SQIVND (reference sequence). V was clipped by 3 bases and J by 0 bases, with 18 bases between them. The CDR3 extends over 18 amino acids. The CDR3 here is CASSIEIGRLLSGNTIYF. For the CDR3, the DNA is TGTGCCAGTAGTATTGAGATCGGCAGGCTCCTCTCTGGAAACACCATATATTTT.

The rearrangement joins TRBV12-3 or TRBV12-4 to TRBJ1-5, with a tentative D call TRBD1 (6 bases). The CDR3 runs 13 residues. The V end lost 2 bases, the J end lost 6 bases, and 8 bases lay between the germline ends. The CDR3 region is CASSLRGGQPQHF. DNA for the CDR3: TGTGCCAGCAGTTTAAGGGGGGGTCAGCCCCAGCATTTT.

The chain links TRBV4-2 to TRBJ2-1, with 9 bases matching TRBD2. The CDR3 length is 16 residues. Germline CDR1 is LGHNA and CDR2 is YNFKEQ. V was clipped by 0 bases and J by 3 bases; unmatched bases: 3. CDR3 region: CASSQDPSGIYNEQFF. For the CDR3, the DNA is TGTGCCAGCAGCCAAGATCCTAGCGGGATCTACAATGAGCAGTTCTTC.

This chain links TRBV13 with TRBJ1-5; TRBD1 might be the D (5 bases). V lost 5 bases to trimming and J lost 1 base, with 9 bases between them. CDR1 and CDR2 from the germline V gene are PRHDT and FYEKMQ (reference sequence). The CDR3 consists of 14 residues. The CDR3 region is CASSQGLSNQPQHF. Here the CDR3 DNA reads TGTGCCAGCAGCCAGGGCCTAAGCAATCAGCCCCAGCATTTT.

The V and J genes are TRBV6-5 and TRBJ2-1, with 8 bases matching TRBD2. V shed 2 bases, J shed 5 bases, and the junction held 2 bases outside the gene matches. The CDR3 contains 14 residues. CDR1 is MNHEY and CDR2 is SVGAGI in the germline V gene. The CDR3 here is CASSYGTSNNEQFF. The CDR3 nucleotides read TGTGCCAGCAGTTACGGGACTAGTAACAATGAGCAGTTCTTC.

The CDR3 DNA sequence: TGTGCCAGCAGACAGGGAAAGGGGACTGAAGCTTTCTTT. Encoded protein: CASRQGKGTEAFF. This chain joins TRBV5-4 and TRBJ1-1; D is perhaps TRBD1 (6 bases). There are 13 residues in the CDR3. Germline V gene data show CDR1 as SGHNT and CDR2 as YYREEE (reference sequence). Trimming left V 5 bases short and J 5 bases short, with 13 bases between.

In nucleotides, the CDR3 is TGTGCCACCAGCAGACAACCAGGGGCAGGGCAAGAGACCCAGTACTTC. Translated, it gives CATSRQPGAGQETQYF. The genes are TRBV15 and TRBJ2-5; possible D gene TRBD1, 6 bases. CDR3 size: 16 residues. Germline V gene sequence: CDR1 LNHNV, CDR2 YYDKDF (reference sequence). V was trimmed by 2 bases and J by 2 bases, leaving 15 bases between them.

This clone was recorded only once. This sequence joins TRBV28 and TRBJ1-2; 7 positions agree with TRBD1. In germline, CDR1 is MDHEN, CDR2 SYDVKM. This CDR3 has 17 amino acids. Trimming removed 3 bases from V and 3 bases from J; junction bases left unmatched: 13. CDR3 sequence: CASSFPSRQGSDYGYTF. The CDR3 DNA follows: TGTGCCAGCAGTTTCCCCTCTCGACAGGGTAGCGACTATGGCTACACCTTC.